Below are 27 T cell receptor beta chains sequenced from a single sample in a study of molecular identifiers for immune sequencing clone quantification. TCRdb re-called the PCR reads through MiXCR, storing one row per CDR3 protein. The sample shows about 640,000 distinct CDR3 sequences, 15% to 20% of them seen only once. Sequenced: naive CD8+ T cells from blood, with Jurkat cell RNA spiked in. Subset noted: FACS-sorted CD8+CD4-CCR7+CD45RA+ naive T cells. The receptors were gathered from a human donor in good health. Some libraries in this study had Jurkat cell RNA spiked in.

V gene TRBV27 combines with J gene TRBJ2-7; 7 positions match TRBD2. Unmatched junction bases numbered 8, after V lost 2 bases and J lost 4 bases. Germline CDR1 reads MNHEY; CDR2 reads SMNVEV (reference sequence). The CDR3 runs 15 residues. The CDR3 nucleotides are TGTGCCAGCAGTTTAGCCGATGGCGGGGGATACGAGCAGTACTTC. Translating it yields CASSLADGGGYEQYF.

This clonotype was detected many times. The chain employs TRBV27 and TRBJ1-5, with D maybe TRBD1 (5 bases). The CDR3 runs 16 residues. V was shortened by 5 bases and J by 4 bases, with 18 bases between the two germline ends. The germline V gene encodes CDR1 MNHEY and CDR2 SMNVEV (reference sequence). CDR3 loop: CASSPMGPSGNQPQHF. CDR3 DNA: TGTGCCAGCAGTCCTATGGGGCCCTCGGGGAATCAGCCCCAGCATTTT.

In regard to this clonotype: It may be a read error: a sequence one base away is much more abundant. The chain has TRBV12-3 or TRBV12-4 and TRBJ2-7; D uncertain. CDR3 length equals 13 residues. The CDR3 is CASSFKGSYEQHF. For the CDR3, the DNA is TGTGCCAGCAGTTTTAAGGGTTCCTACGAGCAGCACTTC.

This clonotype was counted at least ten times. The CDR3 sequence: CASSLHRTEAFF. The CDR3 coding sequence is TGTGCCAGCAGCCTCCACAGGACTGAAGCTTTCTTT. The chain uses TRBV6-2 or TRBV6-3 and TRBJ1-1; D is possibly TRBD1 (5 bases). The germline V and J ends were trimmed by 6 bases and 5 bases, with 10 bases remaining between them. Germline CDR1 and CDR2: MNHEY and SVGEGT. The CDR3 runs 12 residues.

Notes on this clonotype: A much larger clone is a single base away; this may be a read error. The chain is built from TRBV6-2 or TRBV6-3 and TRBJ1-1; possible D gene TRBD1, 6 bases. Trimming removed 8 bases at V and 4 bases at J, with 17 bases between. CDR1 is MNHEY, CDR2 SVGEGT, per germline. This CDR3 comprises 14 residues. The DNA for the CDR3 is TGTGCCAGCTCCACGGGGGGCCGGAGCACTGAAGCTTTCTTT. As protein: CASSTGGRSTEAFF.

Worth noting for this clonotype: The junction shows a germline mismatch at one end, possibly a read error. CDR3 sequence (DNA): TGTGCCTGCAGCTTAATTGAAAAACTGTTTTTT. Its protein is CACSLIEKLFF. The chain combines TRBV11-2 with TRBJ1-4; D remains ambiguous. Per germline, CDR1 SGHAT and CDR2 FQNNGV. The CDR3 contains 11 residues.

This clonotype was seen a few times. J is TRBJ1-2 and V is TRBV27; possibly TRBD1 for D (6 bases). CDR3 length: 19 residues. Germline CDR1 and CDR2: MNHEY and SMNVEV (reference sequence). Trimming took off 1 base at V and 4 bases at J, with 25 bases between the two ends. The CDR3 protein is CASSLYPTSIQGRSYGYTF. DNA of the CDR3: TGTGCCAGCAGTTTATACCCCACAAGTATACAGGGTAGGAGCTATGGCTACACCTTC.

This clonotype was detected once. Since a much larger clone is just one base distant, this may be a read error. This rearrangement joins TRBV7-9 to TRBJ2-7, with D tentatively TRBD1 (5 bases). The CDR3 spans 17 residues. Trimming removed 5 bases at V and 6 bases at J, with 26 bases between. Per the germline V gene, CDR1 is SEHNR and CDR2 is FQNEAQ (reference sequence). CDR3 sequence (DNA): TGTGCCAGCAGCCCCCCCAGGGCAAGGGGCCTGGTACTCGAGCAGTACTTC. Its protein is CASSPPRARGLVLEQYF.

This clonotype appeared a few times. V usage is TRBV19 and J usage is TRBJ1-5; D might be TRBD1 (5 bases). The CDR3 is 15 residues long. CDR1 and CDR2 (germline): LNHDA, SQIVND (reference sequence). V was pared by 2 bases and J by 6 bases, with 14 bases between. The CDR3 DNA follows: TGTGCCAGTAGTATATTGACTCCTGGGGGTCAGCCCCAGCATTTT. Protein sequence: CASSILTPGGQPQHF.

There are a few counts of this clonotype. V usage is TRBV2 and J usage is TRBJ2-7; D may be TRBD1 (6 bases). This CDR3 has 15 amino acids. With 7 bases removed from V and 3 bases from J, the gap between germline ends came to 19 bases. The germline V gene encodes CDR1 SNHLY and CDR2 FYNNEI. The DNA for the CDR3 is TGTGCCAGCAAAATAACAGGGTATGGTGACTACGAGCAGTACTTC. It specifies CASKITGYGDYEQYF.

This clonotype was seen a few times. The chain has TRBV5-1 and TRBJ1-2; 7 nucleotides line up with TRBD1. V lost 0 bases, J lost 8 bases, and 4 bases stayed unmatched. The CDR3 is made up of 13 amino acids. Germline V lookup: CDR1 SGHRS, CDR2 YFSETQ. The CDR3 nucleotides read TGCGCCAGCAGCTTGGCAGGGGGAGAAGGCTACACCTTC. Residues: CASSLAGGEGYTF. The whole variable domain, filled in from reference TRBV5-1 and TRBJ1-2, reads KAGVTQTPRYLIKTRGQQVTLSCSPISGHRSVSWYQQTPGQGLQFLFEYFSETQRNKGNFPGRFSGRQFSNSRSEMNVSTLELGDSALYLCASSLAGGEGYTFGSGTRLTVV.

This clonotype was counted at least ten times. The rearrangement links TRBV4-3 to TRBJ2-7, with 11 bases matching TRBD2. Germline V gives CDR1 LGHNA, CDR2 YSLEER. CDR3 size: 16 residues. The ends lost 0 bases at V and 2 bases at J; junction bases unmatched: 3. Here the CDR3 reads CASSQDIAGGPYEQYF. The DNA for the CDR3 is TGCGCCAGCAGCCAAGATATAGCGGGAGGGCCCTACGAGCAGTACTTC.

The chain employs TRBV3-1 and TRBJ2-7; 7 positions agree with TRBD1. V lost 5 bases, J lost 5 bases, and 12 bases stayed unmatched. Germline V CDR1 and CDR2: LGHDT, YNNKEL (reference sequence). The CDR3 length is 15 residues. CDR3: CASSSRDRILDEQYF. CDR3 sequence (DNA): TGTGCCAGCAGCTCCCGGGACAGAATTTTGGACGAGCAGTACTTC.

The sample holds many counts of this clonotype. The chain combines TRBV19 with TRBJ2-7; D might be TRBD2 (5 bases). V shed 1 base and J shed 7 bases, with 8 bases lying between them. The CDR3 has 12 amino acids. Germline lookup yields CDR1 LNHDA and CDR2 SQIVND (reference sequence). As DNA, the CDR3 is TGTGCCAGTAGTATAGGCCCGGGGGAGCAGTACTTC. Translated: CASSIGPGEQYF.

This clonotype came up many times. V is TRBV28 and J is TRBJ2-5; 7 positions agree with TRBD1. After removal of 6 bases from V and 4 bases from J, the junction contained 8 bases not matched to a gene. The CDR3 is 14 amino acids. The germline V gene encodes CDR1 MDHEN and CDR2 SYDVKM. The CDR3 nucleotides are TGTGCCAGCAGCTCGACAGGGCGAGGAGAGACCCAGTACTTC. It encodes CASSSTGRGETQYF.

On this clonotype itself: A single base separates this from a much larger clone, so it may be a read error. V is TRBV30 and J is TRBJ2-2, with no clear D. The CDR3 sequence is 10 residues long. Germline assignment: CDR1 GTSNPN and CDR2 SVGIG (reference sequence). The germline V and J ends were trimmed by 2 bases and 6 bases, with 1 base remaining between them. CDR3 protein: CAWSPGELFF. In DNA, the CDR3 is TGTGCCTGGAGTCCCGGGGAGCTGTTTTTT.

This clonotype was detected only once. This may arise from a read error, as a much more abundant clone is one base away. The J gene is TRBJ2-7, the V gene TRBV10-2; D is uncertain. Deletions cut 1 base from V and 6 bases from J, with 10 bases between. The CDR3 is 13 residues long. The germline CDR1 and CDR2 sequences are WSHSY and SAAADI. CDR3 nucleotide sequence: TGCGCCAGCAGTGAGTTGACCAGCCCCGAGCAGTACTTC. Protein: CASSELTSPEQYF.

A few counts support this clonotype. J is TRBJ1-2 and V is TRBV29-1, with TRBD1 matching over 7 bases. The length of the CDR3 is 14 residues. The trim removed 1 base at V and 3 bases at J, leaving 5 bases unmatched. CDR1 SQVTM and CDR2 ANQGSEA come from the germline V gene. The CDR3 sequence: CSVEAGGGYYGYTF. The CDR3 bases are TGCAGCGTTGAAGCAGGAGGGGGCTACTATGGCTACACCTTC. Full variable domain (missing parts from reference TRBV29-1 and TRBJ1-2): SAVISQKPSRDICQRGTSLTIQCQVDSQVTMMFWYRQQPGQSLTLIATANQGSEATYESGFVIDKFPISRPNLTFSTLTVSNMSPEDSSIYLCSVEAGGGYYGYTFGSGTRLTVV.

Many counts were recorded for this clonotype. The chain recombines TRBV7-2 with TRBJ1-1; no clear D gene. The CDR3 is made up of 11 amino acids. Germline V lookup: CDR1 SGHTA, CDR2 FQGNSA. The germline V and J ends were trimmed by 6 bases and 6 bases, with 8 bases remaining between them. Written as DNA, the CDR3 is TGTGCCAGCAGTCCAAGTTCTGAAGCTTTCTTT. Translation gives CASSPSSEAFF.

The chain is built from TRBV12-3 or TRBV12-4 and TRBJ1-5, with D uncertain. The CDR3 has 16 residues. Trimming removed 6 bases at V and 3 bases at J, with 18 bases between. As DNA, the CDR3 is TGTGCCAGCAGCCTCGACGGGAGGGTTCACAATCAGCCCCAGCATTTT. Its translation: CASSLDGRVHNQPQHF.

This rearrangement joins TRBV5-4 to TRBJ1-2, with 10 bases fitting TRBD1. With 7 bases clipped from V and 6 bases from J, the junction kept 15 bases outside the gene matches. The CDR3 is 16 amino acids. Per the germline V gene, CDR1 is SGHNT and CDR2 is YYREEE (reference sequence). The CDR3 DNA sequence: TGTGCCAGCGGCCCGATAGGACAGGGGGTCTATGATGGCTACACCTTC. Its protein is CASGPIGQGVYDGYTF. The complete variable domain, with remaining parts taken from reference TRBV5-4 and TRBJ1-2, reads ETGVTQSPTHLIKTRGQQVTLRCSSQSGHNTVSWYQQALGQGPQFIFQYYREEENGRGNFPPRFSGLQFPNYSSELNVNALELDDSALYLCASGPIGQGVYDGYTFGSGTRLTVV.

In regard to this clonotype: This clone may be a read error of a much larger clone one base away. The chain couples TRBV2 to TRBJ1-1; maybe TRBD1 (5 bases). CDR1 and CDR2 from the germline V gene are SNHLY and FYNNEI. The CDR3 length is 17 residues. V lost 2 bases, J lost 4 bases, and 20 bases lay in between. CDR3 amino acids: CASSENKARGKTTEAFF. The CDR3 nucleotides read TGTGCCAGCAGTGAAAATAAGGCACGGGGGAAGACCACTGAAGCTTTCTTT.

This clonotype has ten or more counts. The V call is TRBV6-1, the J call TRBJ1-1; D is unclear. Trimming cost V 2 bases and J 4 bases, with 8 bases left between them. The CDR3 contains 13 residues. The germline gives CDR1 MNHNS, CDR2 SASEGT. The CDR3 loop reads CASSEIWSTEAFF. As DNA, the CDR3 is TGTGCCAGCAGTGAAATCTGGAGCACTGAAGCTTTCTTT.

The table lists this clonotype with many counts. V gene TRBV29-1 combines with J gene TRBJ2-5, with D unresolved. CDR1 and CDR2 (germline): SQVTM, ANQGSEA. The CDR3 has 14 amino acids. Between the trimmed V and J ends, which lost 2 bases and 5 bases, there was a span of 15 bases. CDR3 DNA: TGCAGCGTTGAATCAGATCCGCCCCAGGAGACCCAGTACTTC. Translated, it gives CSVESDPPQETQYF. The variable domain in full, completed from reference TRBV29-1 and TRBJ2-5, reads SAVISQKPSRDICQRGTSLTIQCQVDSQVTMMFWYRQQPGQSLTLIATANQGSEATYESGFVIDKFPISRPNLTFSTLTVSNMSPEDSSIYLCSVESDPPQETQYFGPGTRLLVL.

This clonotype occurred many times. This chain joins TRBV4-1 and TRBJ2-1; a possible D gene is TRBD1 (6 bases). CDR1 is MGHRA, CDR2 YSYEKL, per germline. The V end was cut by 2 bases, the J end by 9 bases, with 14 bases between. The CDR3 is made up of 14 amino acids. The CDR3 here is CASSQREQGTEQFF. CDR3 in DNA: TGCGCCAGCAGCCAACGTGAACAGGGCACTGAGCAGTTCTTC.

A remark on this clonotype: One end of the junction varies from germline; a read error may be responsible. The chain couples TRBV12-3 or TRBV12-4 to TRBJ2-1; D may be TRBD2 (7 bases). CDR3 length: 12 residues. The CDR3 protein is CASTKGGAASVF. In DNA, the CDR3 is TGTGCCAGCACAAAGGGGGGGGCCGCCTCCGTCTTC.

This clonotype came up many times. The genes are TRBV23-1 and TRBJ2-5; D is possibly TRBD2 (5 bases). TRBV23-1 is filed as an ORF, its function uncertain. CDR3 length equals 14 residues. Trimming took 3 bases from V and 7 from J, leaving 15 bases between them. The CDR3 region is CASSHYSGCVTQYF. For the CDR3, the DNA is TGCGCCAGCAGTCATTACAGCGGATGCGTGACCCAGTACTTC.